The clone carrying this T cell receptor beta chain has at least ten counts. Antigen: not known. Germline V CDR1 and CDR2: SQVTM, ANQGSEA. CDR3 length: 10 amino acids. V was shortened by 6 bases and J by 6 bases, with 7 bases between the two germline ends. CD8+CD4-CCR7+CD45RA+ sorting gave the naive CD8 T cells. These data originate in a study of molecular identifiers for immune sequencing clone quantification. Study overall: Replicate RNA from around 20,000 or 100,000 naive CD8 T cells formed five aliquots; four were sequenced.

TCR libraries were built in bulk with a published protocol and specific TCR primers. A single record per CDR3 protein comes from TCRdb applying MiXCR to the PCR reads. The data hold approximately 590,000 distinct CDR3 sequences, with less than 30% observed a single time. General observations from the study: Among effectors, clones above 20 RNA copies held over 97% of molecules; among naive cells, under 1%.

Input material: naive CD8+ T cells from blood, with Jurkat cell RNA spiked in. Subset defined: FACS-sorted CD8+CD4-CCR7+CD45RA+ naive T cells. The TCR was taken from a human donor in good health. Some libraries in this study had Jurkat cell RNA spiked in. The gene calls are TRBV29-1 and TRBJ2-3, with D uncertain. For the CDR3, the DNA is TGCAGCGTCTGGGCGGATACGCAGTATTTT. This sequence encodes CSVWADTQYF.